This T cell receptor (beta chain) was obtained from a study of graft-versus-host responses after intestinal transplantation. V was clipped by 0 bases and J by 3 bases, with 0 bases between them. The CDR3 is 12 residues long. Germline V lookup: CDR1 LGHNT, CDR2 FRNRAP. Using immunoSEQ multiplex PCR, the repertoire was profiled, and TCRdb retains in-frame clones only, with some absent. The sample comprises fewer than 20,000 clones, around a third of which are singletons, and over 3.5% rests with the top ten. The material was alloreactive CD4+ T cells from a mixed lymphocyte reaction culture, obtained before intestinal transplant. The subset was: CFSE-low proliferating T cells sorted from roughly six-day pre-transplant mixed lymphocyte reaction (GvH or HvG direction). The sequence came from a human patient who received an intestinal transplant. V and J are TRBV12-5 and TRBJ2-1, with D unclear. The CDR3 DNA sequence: TGTGCTAGTGGTTTGGTCTACAATGAGCAGTTCTTC. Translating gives CASGLVYNEQFF.